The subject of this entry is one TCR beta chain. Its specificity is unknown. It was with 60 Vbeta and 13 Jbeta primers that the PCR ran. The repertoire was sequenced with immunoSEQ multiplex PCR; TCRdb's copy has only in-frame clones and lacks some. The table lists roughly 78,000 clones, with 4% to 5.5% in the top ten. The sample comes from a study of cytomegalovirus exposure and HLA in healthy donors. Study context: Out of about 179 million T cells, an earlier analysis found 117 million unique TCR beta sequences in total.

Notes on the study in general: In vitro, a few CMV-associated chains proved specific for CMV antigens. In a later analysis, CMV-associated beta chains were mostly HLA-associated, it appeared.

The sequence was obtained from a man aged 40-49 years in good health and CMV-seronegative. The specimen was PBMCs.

For the CDR3, the DNA is TGTGCCAGCAGTGAAAAGGCCGGTGGGGAGGGCTATGGCTACACCTTC. Amino acids: CASSEKAGGEGYGYTF. The rearrangement joins TRBV6-1 to TRBJ1-2; D remains unclear. In germline, CDR1 is MNHNS, CDR2 SASEGT. This CDR3 comprises 16 residues. V gave up 2 bases and J gave up 4 bases, with 17 bases separating them.